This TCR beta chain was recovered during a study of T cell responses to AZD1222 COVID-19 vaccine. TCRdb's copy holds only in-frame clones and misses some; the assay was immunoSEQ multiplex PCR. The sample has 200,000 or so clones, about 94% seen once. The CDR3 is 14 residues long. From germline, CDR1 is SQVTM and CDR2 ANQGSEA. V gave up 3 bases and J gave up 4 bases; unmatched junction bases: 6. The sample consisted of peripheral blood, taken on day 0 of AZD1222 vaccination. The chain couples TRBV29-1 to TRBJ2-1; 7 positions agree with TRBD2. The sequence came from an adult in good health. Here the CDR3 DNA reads TGCAGCGTTGATCGAGCGGGATTGTACAATGAGCAGTTCTTC. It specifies CSVDRAGLYNEQFF.